Included here is one T cell receptor beta chain sequence, with context. Its antigen is not identified. The data derive from a study of blood T cell dynamics during melanoma immunotherapy. Study at large: First-line therapy was either pembrolizumab or nivolumab with ipilimumab for metastatic melanoma. Notes on the study in general: Unlike progressors, later disease-control patients had W3 repertoires gaining clonality or diversity.

Noted time point: pre-treatment baseline. One draw preceded checkpoint blockade; another followed its first cycle at week 3. The protocol was immunoSEQ multiplex PCR, while the TCRdb copy is restricted to in-frame clones and leaves out a portion. The table has 9,100 or so clones, 65% to 90% seen once. Germline V lookup: CDR1 GTSNPN, CDR2 SVGIG (reference sequence). The CDR3 covers 14 residues. The trim removed 5 bases at V and 2 bases at J, leaving 8 bases unmatched. The starting material was blood, obtained from a patient treated with checkpoint blockade. The clonotype comes from a human donor with melanoma. The chain is built from TRBV30 and TRBJ2-7, with 8 nucleotides matching TRBD2. The DNA for the CDR3 is TGTGCCTGGGAAAGCGCGGGGGGAACCTACGAGCAGTACTTC. Its translation: CAWESAGGTYEQYF.